This T cell receptor beta chain was identified in a study of T-cell reconstitution after alpha-beta-depleted transplantation in children. The CDR3 consists of 13 residues. Germline V gives CDR1 MGHRA, CDR2 YSYEKL. The V end lost 0 bases, the J end lost 6 bases, and 9 bases lay between the germline ends. Molecular barcoding with unique molecular identifiers was used for the TCRbeta library. One entry per CDR3 protein results from TCRdb running MiXCR on the PCR reads. This sample has a few hundred thousand distinct CDR3 sequences, with 25% to 30% found just once. Study-level points and caveats: T-cell counts and diversity at one year following transplant were attributed mainly to newly produced T cells. Recipient T cells and thymic progenitors that survived gave rise to the high TCRbeta diversity observed at day 60 in some patients. Approximately two months post-transplant, alpha-beta T cells reportedly originated from several hundred expanded graft clones.

As to this clonotype: Its antigen is still unknown.

Here the sequenced sample was PBMCs, taken before TCRalphabeta/CD19-depleted stem cell transplant. The receptor was isolated from a boy in the first two years of life with Wiskott-Aldrich syndrome, due to receive a stem cell transplant. The chain has TRBV4-1 and TRBJ2-7; no reliable D call. CDR3 in DNA: TGCGCCAGCAGCCAAGATCTGGGCCGCGAGCAGTACTTC. Its protein is CASSQDLGREQYF.